The 23 T cell receptor beta chains reported below all come from one sample, sequenced in a study of cytotoxic CD8 clonotypes in ibrutinib-treated CLL. Profiled with immunoSEQ multiplex PCR; TCRdb holds only in-frame clones, not every one. The sample consists of roughly 160,000 clones, roughly 86% of them appearing once. The source material was PBMCs, sampled after 12 months of ibrutinib treatment. These receptors all come from a human donor with chronic lymphocytic leukemia.

The chain employs TRBV25-1 and TRBJ2-1, with 13 bases matching TRBD2. The CDR3 has 14 amino acids. Germline trimming cut 8 bases from V and 12 bases from J; bases unmatched to any gene: 10. CDR1 and CDR2 (germline): MGHDK, SYGVNS. CDR3 DNA sequence: TGTGCCAGCGAACTAGCGGGAGGGCCCTTAGGGCAGTTCTTC. Protein sequence: CASELAGGPLGQFF.

The chain combines TRBV7-6 with TRBJ2-7, with D maybe TRBD2 (5 bases). The germline gives CDR1 SGHVS, CDR2 FNYEAQ. This CDR3 spans 14 amino acids. V lost 5 bases, J lost 2 bases, and 13 bases lay in between. Here the CDR3 reads CASSPAGVTYEQYF. CDR3 DNA sequence: TGTGCCAGCAGCCCCGCCGGGGTCACCTACGAGCAGTACTTC.

This clone was seen a single time. The chain is built from TRBV7-9 and TRBJ1-2; 9 positions match TRBD1. Germline lookup yields CDR1 SEHNR and CDR2 FQNEAQ (reference sequence). CDR3 size: 15 residues. With 2 bases clipped from V and 4 bases from J, the junction kept 5 bases outside the gene matches. This CDR3 is CASSLSLTGGYGYTF. The CDR3 DNA is TGTGCCAGCAGCTTATCACTGACAGGGGGCTATGGCTACACCTTC.

The V call is TRBV4-3, the J call TRBJ2-3; 10 bases are shared with TRBD1. The J segment lost 0 bases and the V segment lost 8 bases, leaving 14 bases of the junction unmatched. The CDR3 runs to 18 residues. Germline V CDR1 and CDR2: LGHNA, YSLEER. The CDR3 here is CASGVTGGKGGSTDTQYF. In DNA, the CDR3 is TGCGCCAGCGGGGTGACAGGGGGCAAAGGGGGGAGCACAGATACGCAGTATTTT.

The chain joins TRBV15 to TRBJ2-5; no firm D call. Germline CDR1 reads LNHNV; CDR2 reads YYDKDF (reference sequence). This CDR3 has 13 amino acids. V shed 0 bases and J shed 5 bases, with 7 bases lying between them. CDR3 loop: CATSRDYRETQYF. Written as DNA, the CDR3 is TGTGCCACCAGCAGAGATTACCGGGAGACCCAGTACTTC.

The rearrangement uses TRBV10-3 and TRBJ1-1; weak D call: TRBD1 (6 bases). The germline gives CDR1 ENHRY, CDR2 SYGVKD. This CDR3 has 13 residues. Trimming left V 10 bases short and J 1 base short, with 13 bases between. The CDR3, as DNA: TGTGCCAGTACAGGGTGGAGGAACACTGAAGCTTTCTTT. The encoded protein is CASTGWRNTEAFF.

The chain combines TRBV4-2 with TRBJ2-2, with unresolved D. Per the germline V gene, CDR1 is LGHNA and CDR2 is YNFKEQ. Trimming pared 4 bases from V and 4 bases from J, leaving 10 bases between. This CDR3 has 14 amino acids. DNA of the CDR3: TGTGCCAGCAGCCTAGACAAGGTCACCGGGGAGCTGTTTTTT. Residues: CASSLDKVTGELFF.

The chain couples TRBV5-1 to TRBJ2-2, with TRBD1 matching 12 bases. J lost 6 bases, V lost 2 bases, and 8 bases had no gene match. Germline V gene lookup returns CDR1 SGHRS and CDR2 YFSETQ. The CDR3 extends over 17 amino acids. The chain's CDR3 is CASSFGGTGGASGELFF. CDR3 in DNA: TGCGCCAGCAGCTTTGGTGGGACAGGGGGCGCGTCCGGGGAGCTGTTTTTT.

The chain carries TRBV18 and TRBJ1-4; 7 bases are a match to TRBD1. The CDR3 covers 17 residues. In germline, CDR1 is KGHSH, CDR2 LQKENI. Trimming removed 3 bases from V and 2 bases from J; junction bases left unmatched: 9. CDR3: CASSPLTGLTTNEKLFF. DNA of the CDR3: TGTGCCAGCTCACCGCTGACAGGGTTGACGACTAATGAAAAACTGTTTTTT.

This clone was picked up many times. The chain combines TRBV4-2 with TRBJ1-4, with TRBD1 as a possible D gene (5 bases). V was clipped by 0 bases and J by 5 bases, with 13 bases between them. Germline CDR1 LGHNA, CDR2 YNFKEQ. The CDR3 extends over 16 amino acids. CDR3 sequence reads: CASSQDEGRGNEKLFF. The DNA for the CDR3 is TGTGCCAGCAGCCAAGACGAAGGGAGGGGAAATGAAAAACTGTTTTTT.

The J gene is TRBJ2-3, the V gene TRBV2, with a weak D call TRBD2 (6 bases). V was cut by 4 bases and J by 2 bases, with 31 bases left in between. Germline values: CDR1 SNHLY, CDR2 FYNNEI. The CDR3 has 21 residues. The CDR3, as DNA: TGTGCCAGCAGTGGACCGACAGACGGGACTCCTACCGCCGCCTCCACAGATACGCAGTATTTT. As protein: CASSGPTDGTPTAASTDTQYF.

The chain links TRBV28 to TRBJ1-2; D possibly corresponds to TRBD1 (6 bases). The CDR3 totals 13 residues. Trimming pared 2 bases from V and 5 bases from J, leaving 9 bases between. Germline V gene data show CDR1 as MDHEN and CDR2 as SYDVKM. The DNA for the CDR3 is TGTGCCAGCAGTTTACCCCAGGGGTATGGCTACACCTTC. Amino acids: CASSLPQGYGYTF.

This chain connects TRBV1 to TRBJ1-2; TRBD1 is the table's D call and was not checked against the DNA. TRBV1 is deemed a pseudogene. The CDR3 sequence is 15 residues long. This CDR3 reads CTSSQEGQLGYGYTF. The CDR3 nucleotides read TGCACCAGCAGCCAAGAAGGACAGTTGGGCTATGGCTACACCTTC.

The chain uses TRBV19 and TRBJ2-2; 9 bases map to TRBD1. This CDR3 has 15 amino acids. V lost 5 bases, J lost 6 bases, and 7 bases stayed unmatched. The germline gives CDR1 LNHDA, CDR2 SQIVND (reference sequence). CDR3 bases: TGTGCCAGTAGTTATAGGGACAGGGTCTCCGGGGAGCTGTTTTTT. This sequence encodes CASSYRDRVSGELFF.

This clone was counted once. This chain joins TRBV9 and TRBJ1-5; D gene uncertain. V was clipped by 3 bases and J by 7 bases, with 14 bases between them. This CDR3 comprises 14 residues. CDR1 and CDR2 (germline): SGDLS, YYNGEE. The CDR3 DNA is TGTGCCAGCAGCGCCGGGCTTCCCGGCCAGCCCCAGCATTTT. Translating it yields CASSAGLPGQPQHF.

This clone has at least ten counts. The V and J genes are TRBV2 and TRBJ1-5, with D unclear. Trimming took off 4 bases at V and 7 bases at J, with 5 bases between the two ends. This CDR3 comprises 11 residues. Germline loops: CDR1 SNHLY, CDR2 FYNNEI. The CDR3: CASSGEQPQHF. The CDR3 coding sequence is TGTGCCAGCAGTGGGGAGCAGCCCCAGCATTTT.

The chain employs TRBV11-1 and TRBJ2-7; D may be TRBD1 or TRBD2 (5 bases each). Trimming cost V 3 bases and J 5 bases, with 17 bases left between them. The CDR3 covers 15 residues. Germline assignment: CDR1 SGHAT and CDR2 FQDESV (reference sequence). The CDR3 DNA sequence: TGTGCCAGCAGCTTGAGCGGACGGGACGTCAACGAGCAGTACTTC. This encodes CASSLSGRDVNEQYF.

The J gene is TRBJ2-3, the V gene TRBV28, with 9 bases fitting TRBD2. The V segment lost 9 bases and the J segment 2 bases; nucleotides outside the gene matches: 6. This CDR3 has 14 residues. The germline V gene encodes CDR1 MDHEN and CDR2 SYDVKM. CDR3 in amino acids: CASCGLALTDTQYF. CDR3 bases: TGTGCCAGTTGCGGACTAGCGCTCACAGATACGCAGTATTTT. Combining the CDR3 with reference TRBV28 and TRBJ2-3 gives the whole variable domain DVKVTQSSRYLVKRTGEKVFLECVQDMDHENMFWYRQDPGLGLRLIYFSYDVKMKEKGDIPEGYSVSREKKERFSLILESASTNQTSMYLCASCGLALTDTQYFGPGTRLTVL.

This clone showed up just once. Distinct nucleotide sequences in the sample also encode this CDR3. The chain couples TRBV7-6 to TRBJ2-7; TRBD2 is a possible D gene (6 bases). CDR1 and CDR2 from the germline V gene are SGHVS and FNYEAQ. The V and J ends lost 0 bases and 2 bases respectively, with 8 bases between them. The CDR3 runs to 14 residues. The CDR3 DNA follows: TGTGCCAGCAGCTTAGCTGGAGGGGCCTACGAGCAGTACTTC. This gives the protein CASSLAGGAYEQYF.

This chain joins TRBV21-1 and TRBJ2-7; the D call in the table, TRBD2, was not verified against the DNA. TRBV21-1 constitutes a pseudogene. This CDR3 has 16 residues. CDR3 protein: CASSKERGTSSHEQYF. CDR3 DNA: TGTGCCAGCAGCAAAGAGCGAGGGACTAGCTCCCACGAGCAGTACTTC.

The chain couples TRBV5-5 to TRBJ2-7; D unresolved. CDR1 SGHKS and CDR2 YYEKEE come from the germline V gene (reference sequence). The length of the CDR3 is 13 residues. V was trimmed by 0 bases and J by 0 bases, leaving 4 bases between them. The CDR3 sequence is CASSLGSSYEQYF. In DNA form, the CDR3 reads TGTGCCAGCAGCTTGGGCAGCTCCTACGAGCAGTACTTC. The variable domain in full, completed from reference TRBV5-5 and TRBJ2-7, reads DAGVTQSPTHLIKTRGQQVTLRCSPISGHKSVSWYQQVLGQGPQFIFQYYEKEERGRGNFPDRFSARQFPNYSSELNVNALLLGDSALYLCASSLGSSYEQYFGPGTRLTVT.

The chain recombines TRBV28 with TRBJ1-6, with D maybe TRBD1 (5 bases). Trimming removed 3 bases at V and 5 bases at J, with 14 bases between. The CDR3 contains 16 residues. From germline, CDR1 is MDHEN and CDR2 SYDVKM. The CDR3 is CASSFPQGPHNSPLHF. The CDR3 DNA follows: TGTGCCAGCAGTTTCCCCCAGGGTCCACATAATTCACCCCTCCACTTT. Supplemented by reference TRBV28 and TRBJ1-6, the full variable domain reads DVKVTQSSRYLVKRTGEKVFLECVQDMDHENMFWYRQDPGLGLRLIYFSYDVKMKEKGDIPEGYSVSREKKERFSLILESASTNQTSMYLCASSFPQGPHNSPLHFGNGTRLTVT.

The chain combines TRBV5-6 with TRBJ2-7, with 8 bases aligning to TRBD2. Germline V lookup: CDR1 SGHDT, CDR2 YYEEEE. Trimming cost V 2 bases and J 4 bases; bases outside gene matches: 8. This CDR3 contains 15 residues. CDR3 in amino acids: CASSFFQRGQYEQYF. The CDR3 nucleotides read TGTGCCAGCAGCTTTTTCCAGCGGGGGCAATACGAGCAGTACTTC.